The clone carrying this T cell receptor (beta chain) was seen only a few times. TCRdb reprocessed the 5' RACE reads via MiXCR and lists one record per CDR3 protein. Of approximately 85,000 distinct CDR3 sequences listed, about 12% are singletons. These data come from a study of early T cells in non-severe SARS-CoV-2 infection. This CDR3 is 15 amino acids long. V was cut by 6 bases and J by 0 bases, with 13 bases left in between. Germline V gene lookup returns CDR1 ENHRY and CDR2 SYGVKD. The V and J genes are TRBV10-3 and TRBJ2-3; possibly TRBD1 for D (5 bases). The clonotype originates from an adult who was a healthcare worker with PCR-confirmed SARS-CoV-2 infection or an uninfected control (not recorded which). Specimen: whole blood. The CDR3 region has the DNA TGTGCCATCAGGAGAATTGCAGGGAGCACAGATACGCAGTATTTT. Translating it yields CAIRRIAGSTDTQYF.